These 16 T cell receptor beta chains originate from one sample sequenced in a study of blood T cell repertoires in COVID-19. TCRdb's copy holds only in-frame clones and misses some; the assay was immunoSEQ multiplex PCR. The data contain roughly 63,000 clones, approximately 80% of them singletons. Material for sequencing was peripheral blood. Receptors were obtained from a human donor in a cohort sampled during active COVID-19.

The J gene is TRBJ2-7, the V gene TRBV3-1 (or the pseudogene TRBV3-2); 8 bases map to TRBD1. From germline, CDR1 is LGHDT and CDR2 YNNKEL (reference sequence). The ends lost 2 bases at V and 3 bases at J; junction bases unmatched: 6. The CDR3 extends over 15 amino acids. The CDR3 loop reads CASSQTAGQVYEQYF. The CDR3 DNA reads TGTGCCAGCAGCCAAACCGCGGGACAGGTCTACGAGCAGTACTTC.

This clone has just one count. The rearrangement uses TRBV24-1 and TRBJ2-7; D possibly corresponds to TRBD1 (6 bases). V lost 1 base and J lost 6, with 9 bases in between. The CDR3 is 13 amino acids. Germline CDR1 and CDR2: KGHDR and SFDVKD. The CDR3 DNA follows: TGTGCCACCAGTGATTTCGGCAGGGGCGAGCAGTACTTC. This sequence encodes CATSDFGRGEQYF.

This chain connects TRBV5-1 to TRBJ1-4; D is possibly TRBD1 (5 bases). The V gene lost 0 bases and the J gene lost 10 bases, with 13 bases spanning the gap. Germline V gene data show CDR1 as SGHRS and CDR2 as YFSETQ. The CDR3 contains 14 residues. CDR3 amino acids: CASSLETEDGKLFF. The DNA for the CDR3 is TGCGCCAGCAGCTTGGAGACAGAAGATGGAAAACTGTTTTTT.

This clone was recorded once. CDR3 protein: CASSPTGAGSGGYTF. The CDR3 DNA sequence: TGTGCCAGCAGCCCCACAGGGGCTGGGTCTGGTGGCTACACCTTC. The chain joins TRBV7-3 to TRBJ1-2; TRBD1 matches 7 bases. Germline assignment: CDR1 SGHTA and CDR2 FQGTGA. With 5 bases clipped from V and 7 bases from J, the junction kept 13 bases outside the gene matches. The CDR3 is 15 residues long.

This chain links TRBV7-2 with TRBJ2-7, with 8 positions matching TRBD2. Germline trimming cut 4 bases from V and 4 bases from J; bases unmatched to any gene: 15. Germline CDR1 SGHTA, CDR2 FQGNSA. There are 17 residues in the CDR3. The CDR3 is CASSSGGRQFSVYEQYF. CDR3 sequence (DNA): TGTGCCAGCAGCTCCGGCGGGAGGCAATTTAGCGTATACGAGCAGTACTTC.

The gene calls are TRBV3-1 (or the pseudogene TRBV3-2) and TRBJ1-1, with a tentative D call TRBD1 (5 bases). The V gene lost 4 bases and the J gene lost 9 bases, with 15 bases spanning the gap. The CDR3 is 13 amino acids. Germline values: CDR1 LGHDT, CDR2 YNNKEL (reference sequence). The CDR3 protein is CASSPSGGGKAFF. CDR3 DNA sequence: TGTGCCAGCAGCCCTTCCGGGGGGGGGAAAGCTTTCTTT.

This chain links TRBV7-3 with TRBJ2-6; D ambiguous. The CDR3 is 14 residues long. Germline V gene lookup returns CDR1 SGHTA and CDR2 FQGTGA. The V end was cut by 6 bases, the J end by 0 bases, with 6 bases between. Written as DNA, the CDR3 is TGTGCCAGCAGGGAGAACTCTGGGGCCAACGTCCTGACTTTC. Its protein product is CASRENSGANVLTF. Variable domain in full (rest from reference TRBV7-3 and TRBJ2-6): GAGVSQTPSNKVTEKGKYVELRCDPISGHTALYWYRQSLGQGPEFLIYFQGTGAADDSGLPNDRFFAVRPEGSVSTLKIQRTERGDSAVYLCASRENSGANVLTFGAGSRLTVL.

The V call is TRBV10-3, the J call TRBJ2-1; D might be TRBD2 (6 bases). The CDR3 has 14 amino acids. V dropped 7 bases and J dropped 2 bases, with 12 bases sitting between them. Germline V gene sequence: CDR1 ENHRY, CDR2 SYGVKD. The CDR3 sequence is CAIKPGVTYNEQFF. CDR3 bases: TGTGCCATCAAACCGGGAGTTACCTACAATGAGCAGTTCTTC.

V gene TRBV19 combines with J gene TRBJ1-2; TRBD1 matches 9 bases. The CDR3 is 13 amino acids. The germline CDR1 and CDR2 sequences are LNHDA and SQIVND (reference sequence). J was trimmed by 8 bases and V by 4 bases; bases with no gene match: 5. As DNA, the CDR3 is TGTGCCAGTAGTACCCGGACAGGGGAGGGCTACACCTTC. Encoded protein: CASSTRTGEGYTF.

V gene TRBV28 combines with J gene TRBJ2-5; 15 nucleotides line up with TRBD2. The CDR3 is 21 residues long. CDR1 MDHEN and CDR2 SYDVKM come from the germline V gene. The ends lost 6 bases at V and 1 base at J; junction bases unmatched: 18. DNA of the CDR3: TGTGCCAGCAGCCCACCACCCTGGACTAGCGGGAGGGCCGCTCCCCAAGAGACCCAGTACTTC. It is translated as CASSPPPWTSGRAAPQETQYF.

The CDR3 bases are TGTGCCAGCAGCTTGGACGGACAGAGGTTCGAGACCCAGTACTTC. Protein: CASSLDGQRFETQYF. V is TRBV5-4 and J is TRBJ2-5, with D possibly matching TRBD1 (6 bases). Germline-derived CDR1 and CDR2 are SGHNT and YYREEE (reference sequence). The CDR3 sequence is 15 residues long. The ends were cut back, 0 bases at V and 5 bases at J, with 14 bases in the middle.

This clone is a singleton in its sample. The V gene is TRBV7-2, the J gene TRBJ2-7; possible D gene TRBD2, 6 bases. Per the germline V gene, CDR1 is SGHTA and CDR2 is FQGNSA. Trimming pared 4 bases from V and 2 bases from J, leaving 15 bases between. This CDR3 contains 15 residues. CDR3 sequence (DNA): TGTGCCAGCAGCTATTTTCTGGGGGGAACCTACGAGCAGTACTTC. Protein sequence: CASSYFLGGTYEQYF. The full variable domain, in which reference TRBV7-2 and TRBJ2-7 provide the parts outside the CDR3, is GAGVSQSPSNKVTEKGKDVELRCDPISGHTALYWYRQSLGQGLEFLIYFQGNSAPDKSGLPSDRFSAERTGGSVSTLTIQRTQQEDSAVYLCASSYFLGGTYEQYFGPGTRLTVT.

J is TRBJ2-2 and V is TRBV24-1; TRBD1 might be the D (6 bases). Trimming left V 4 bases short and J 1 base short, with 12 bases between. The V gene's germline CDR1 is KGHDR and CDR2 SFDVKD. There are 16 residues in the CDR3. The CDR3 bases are TGTGCCACCAGTGAACCCGGGACAATGAACACCGGGGAGCTGTTTTTT. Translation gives CATSEPGTMNTGELFF.

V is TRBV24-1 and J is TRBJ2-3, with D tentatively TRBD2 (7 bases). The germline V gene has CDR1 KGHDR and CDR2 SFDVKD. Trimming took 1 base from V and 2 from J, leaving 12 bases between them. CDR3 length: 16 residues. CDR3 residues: CATSDLGGADTDTQYF. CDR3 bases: TGTGCCACCAGTGATTTAGGGGGGGCCGACACAGATACGCAGTATTTT.

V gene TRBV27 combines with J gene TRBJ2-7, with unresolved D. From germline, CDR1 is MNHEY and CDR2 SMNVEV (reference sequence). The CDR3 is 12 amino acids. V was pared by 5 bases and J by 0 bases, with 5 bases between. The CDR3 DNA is TGTGCCAGCAGTCCTAGCTCCTACGAGCAGTACTTC. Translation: CASSPSSYEQYF.

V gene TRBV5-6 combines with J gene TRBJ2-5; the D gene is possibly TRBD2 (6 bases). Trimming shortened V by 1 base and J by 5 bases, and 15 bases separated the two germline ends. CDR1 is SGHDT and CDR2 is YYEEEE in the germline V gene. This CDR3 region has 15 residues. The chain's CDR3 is CASSLNLGSGETQYF. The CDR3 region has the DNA TGTGCCAGCAGCTTGAATTTGGGGAGCGGGGAGACCCAGTACTTC.